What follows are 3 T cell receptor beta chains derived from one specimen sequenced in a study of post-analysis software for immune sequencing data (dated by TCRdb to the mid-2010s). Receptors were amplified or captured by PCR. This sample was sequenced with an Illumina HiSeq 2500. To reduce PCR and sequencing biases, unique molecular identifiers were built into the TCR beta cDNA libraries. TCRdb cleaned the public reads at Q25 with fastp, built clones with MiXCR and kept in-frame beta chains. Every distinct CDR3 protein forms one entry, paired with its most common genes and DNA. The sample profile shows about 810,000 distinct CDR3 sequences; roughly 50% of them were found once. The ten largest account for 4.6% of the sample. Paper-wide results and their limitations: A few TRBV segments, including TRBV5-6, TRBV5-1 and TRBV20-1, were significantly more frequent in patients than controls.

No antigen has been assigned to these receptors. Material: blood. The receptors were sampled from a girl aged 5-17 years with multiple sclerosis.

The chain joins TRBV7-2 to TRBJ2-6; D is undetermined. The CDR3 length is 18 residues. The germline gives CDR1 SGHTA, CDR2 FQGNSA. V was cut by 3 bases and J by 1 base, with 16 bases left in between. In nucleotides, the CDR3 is TGTGCCAGCAGCTTGTTTTTTGGTATAGTTTCTGGGGCCAACGTCCTGACTTTC. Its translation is CASSLFFGIVSGANVLTF. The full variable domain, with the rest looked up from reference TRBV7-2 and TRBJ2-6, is GAGVSQSPSNKVTEKGKDVELRCDPISGHTALYWYRQSLGQGLEFLIYFQGNSAPDKSGLPSDRFSAERTGGSVSTLTIQRTQQEDSAVYLCASSLFFGIVSGANVLTFGAGSRLTVL.

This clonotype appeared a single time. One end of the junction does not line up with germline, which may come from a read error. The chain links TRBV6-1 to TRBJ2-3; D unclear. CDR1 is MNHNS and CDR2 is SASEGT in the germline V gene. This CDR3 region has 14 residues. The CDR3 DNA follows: TGTGCCAGCGGTGATAGCTGGGTGGCAGATACGCAGTATTTT. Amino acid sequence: CASGDSWVADTQYF.

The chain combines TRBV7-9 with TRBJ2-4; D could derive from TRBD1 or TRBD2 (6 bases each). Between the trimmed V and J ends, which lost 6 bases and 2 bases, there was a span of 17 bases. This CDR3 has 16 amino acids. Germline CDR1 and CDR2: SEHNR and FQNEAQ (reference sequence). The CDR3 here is CASSLEGGAPKNIQYF. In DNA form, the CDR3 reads TGTGCCAGCAGTCTAGAGGGGGGCGCGCCCAAAAACATTCAGTACTTC.